Presented here are 15 T cell receptor beta chains from one specimen sequenced in a study of blood T cell repertoires in COVID-19. Here immunoSEQ multiplex PCR was the method, and the copy in TCRdb shows in-frame clones only, minus some. Seen here are under 250,000 clones, 86% observed once, and the top ten hold about 12%. Sequenced: peripheral blood. These TCRs come from a man at least 80 years old with acute or convalescent COVID-19.

V gene TRBV2 combines with J gene TRBJ2-4; TRBD1 might be the D (5 bases). This CDR3 is built from 13 residues. The V end lost 4 bases, the J end lost 9 bases, and 13 bases lay between the germline ends. Looked up from germline, CDR1 is SNHLY and CDR2 is FYNNEI. CDR3 loop: CASSVTVRPIQYF. CDR3 nucleotide sequence: TGTGCCAGCAGTGTGACAGTACGACCCATTCAGTACTTC.

The rearrangement links TRBV7-9 to TRBJ2-1, with 7 bases matching TRBD1. The germline V gene encodes CDR1 SEHNR and CDR2 FQNEAQ (reference sequence). V shed 5 bases and J 7 bases; nucleotides not matched to a gene: 17. The CDR3 runs to 17 residues. This CDR3 reads CASSPRTGLTRGNEQFF. DNA for the CDR3: TGTGCCAGCAGCCCCCGGACAGGCCTGACGAGAGGGAATGAGCAGTTCTTC. Full variable domain (rest looked up from reference TRBV7-9 and TRBJ2-1): DTGVSQNPRHKITKRGQNVTFRCDPISEHNRLYWYRQTLGQGPEFLTYFQNEAQLEKSRLLSDRFSAERPKGSFSTLEIQRTEQGDSAMYLCASSPRTGLTRGNEQFFGPGTRLTVL.

The chain has TRBV7-9 and TRBJ2-7; D not certain. This CDR3 region has 11 residues. Trimming pared 5 bases from V and 0 bases from J, leaving 2 bases between. Germline lookup yields CDR1 SEHNR and CDR2 FQNEAQ (reference sequence). CDR3 amino acids: CASSLSYEQYF. In nucleotides, the CDR3 is TGTGCCAGCAGCCTCTCCTACGAGCAGTACTTC.

The V gene is TRBV7-8, the J gene TRBJ1-2; the D is unclear. CDR1 SGHVS and CDR2 FQNEAQ come from the germline V gene. Between the trimmed V and J ends, which lost 5 bases and 7 bases, there was a span of 26 bases. The CDR3 is 17 residues long. In DNA form, the CDR3 reads TGTGCCAGCAGCCCACTAGGCGGATATACTAGAACTAGTGGCTACACCTTC. Its translation: CASSPLGGYTRTSGYTF.

The chain combines TRBV7-8 with TRBJ1-6, with a tentative D call TRBD1 (5 bases). This CDR3 has 14 residues. Germline V CDR1 and CDR2: SGHVS, FQNEAQ. The V gene lost 1 base and the J gene lost 11 bases, with 12 bases spanning the gap. Written as DNA, the CDR3 is TGTGCCAGCAGCTTAGGTCCAGGGAGGACACCCCTCCACTTT. This gives the protein CASSLGPGRTPLHF.

The J gene is TRBJ2-1, the V gene TRBV5-1; D uncertain. The CDR3 is 12 residues long. CDR1 is SGHRS and CDR2 is YFSETQ in the germline V gene. V shed 0 bases and J shed 11 bases, with 9 bases lying between them. CDR3: CASSLASTQQFF. For the CDR3, the DNA is TGCGCCAGCAGCTTGGCCTCGACTCAGCAGTTCTTC.

Turning to this clone: Other DNA sequences in this specimen translate into the identical CDR3. The CDR3 DNA is TGTGCCACCAGTGACAGGACTAGCGGGACTACAGATACGCAGTATTTT. Its translation is CATSDRTSGTTDTQYF. The chain is built from TRBV24-1 and TRBJ2-3; TRBD2 agrees at 12 bases. V shed 4 bases and J 3 bases; nucleotides not matched to a gene: 4. This CDR3 has 16 amino acids. CDR1 is KGHDR and CDR2 is SFDVKD in the germline V gene.

The CDR3 nucleotides are TGTGCCAGCAGCTTATTCGGAGGAGATCCCTACGAGCAGTACTTC. Its protein is CASSLFGGDPYEQYF. This sequence joins TRBV11-2 and TRBJ2-7; tentatively, D is TRBD2 (5 bases). CDR3 length equals 15 residues. The V gene's germline CDR1 is SGHAT and CDR2 FQNNGV. V was trimmed by 2 bases and J by 2 bases, leaving 13 bases between them.

This chain joins TRBV4-2 and TRBJ1-2; tentatively, D is TRBD1 (5 bases). The germline gives CDR1 LGHNA, CDR2 YNFKEQ. Trimming left V 0 bases short and J 4 bases short, with 9 bases between. The CDR3 is 14 residues long. As DNA, the CDR3 is TGTGCCAGCAGCCAAGAATGGACAAGCTATGGCTACACCTTC. This codes for CASSQEWTSYGYTF.

The rearrangement joins TRBV28 to TRBJ1-5; no reliable D call. V dropped 6 bases and J dropped 5 bases, with 8 bases sitting between them. This CDR3 region has 12 residues. Germline values: CDR1 MDHEN, CDR2 SYDVKM. CDR3 amino acids: CASSLPYQPQHF. The CDR3 DNA follows: TGTGCCAGCAGCTTACCGTATCAGCCCCAGCATTTT.

This chain connects TRBV27 to TRBJ2-5; 10 bases line up with TRBD2. The CDR3 covers 15 residues. The V gene end was trimmed by 6 bases and the J gene end by 5 bases; junction bases not matched to a gene: 9. In germline, CDR1 is MNHEY, CDR2 SMNVEV (reference sequence). In DNA, the CDR3 is TGTGCCAGCAGGGGAAGCGGGAGGGCGAGCGAGACCCAGTACTTC. It yields the protein CASRGSGRASETQYF.

The chain uses TRBV14 and TRBJ2-1; 8 positions agree with TRBD2. Germline V gene lookup returns CDR1 SGHDN and CDR2 FVKESK. The CDR3 sequence is 14 residues long. Unmatched junction bases numbered 0, after V lost 1 base and J lost 4 bases. CDR3 sequence (DNA): TGTGCCAGCAGCCAAGCTAGCGGGTACAATGAGCAGTTCTTC. Amino acids: CASSQASGYNEQFF. Full variable domain (outside the CDR3, taken from reference TRBV14 and TRBJ2-1): EAGVTQFPSHSVIEKGQTVTLRCDPISGHDNLYWYRRVMGKEIKFLLHFVKESKQDESGMPNNRFLAERTGGTYSTLKVQPAELEDSGVYFCASSQASGYNEQFFGPGTRLTVL.

The chain couples TRBV7-2 to TRBJ1-5; D gene ambiguous. V lost 1 base to trimming and J lost 9 bases, with 13 bases between them. The germline V gene encodes CDR1 SGHTA and CDR2 FQGNSA. The CDR3 runs to 14 residues. Here the CDR3 reads CASSLGEAMGPQHF. CDR3 DNA: TGTGCCAGCAGCTTAGGAGAGGCAATGGGGCCCCAGCATTTT.

The chain links TRBV7-2 to TRBJ1-4; possible D gene TRBD1, 5 bases. This CDR3 contains 16 residues. V lost 4 bases and J lost 7, with 19 bases in between. From germline, CDR1 is SGHTA and CDR2 FQGNSA. CDR3 bases: TGTGCCAGCAGCTCGACCCTCGGGGGGGGTAGTGAAAAACTGTTTTTT. This encodes CASSSTLGGGSEKLFF.

V gene TRBV5-4 combines with J gene TRBJ2-1; D is perhaps TRBD2 (6 bases). CDR1 is SGHNT, CDR2 YYREEE, per germline (reference sequence). V dropped 1 base and J dropped 1 base, with 9 bases sitting between them. The CDR3 is made up of 15 amino acids. In DNA, the CDR3 is TGTGCCAGCAGCTTGTCCGGGGGATCCTACAATGAGCAGTTCTTC. As protein: CASSLSGGSYNEQFF.